This is a list of T cell receptor beta chains from one sample in a study of response to subunit inactivated influenza vaccine. TCRdb re-analysed the RT-PCR reads in MiXCR, keeping a single row per CDR3 protein. This table has fewer than 700,000 distinct CDR3 sequences, approximately 13% appearing once. The sequencing here drew on PBMCs from blood, taken more than 35 days after vaccination. The receptors stem from a man aged 50-59 years who received an inactivated influenza vaccine. Each CDR3 is given with its conserved first and last residue. Each record gives: V gene, D gene, J gene, clone size, CDR3 protein, CDR3 DNA. The D gene is left open where the match is weak. Size is stated for part of the rows, as once, few or many counts, or as a class when the clone is expanded.

V: TRBV6-5; D: NA; J: TRBJ1-5; size: NA; CDR3: CASSSLRLEQPQHF; DNA: TGTGCCAGCAGTTCGTTACGGTTAGAACAGCCCCAGCATTTT
V: TRBV10-3; D: NA; J: TRBJ1-2; size: many; CDR3: CAISDVQNYGYTF; DNA: TGTGCCATCAGTGATGTACAGAACTATGGCTACACCTTC
V: TRBV20-1; D: NA; J: TRBJ2-2; size: few; CDR3: CSARDSQNTGELFF; DNA: TGCAGTGCTAGAGATTCCCAAAACACCGGGGAGCTGTTTTTT
V: TRBV5-1; D: TRBD1; J: TRBJ1-1; size: few; CDR3: CASSPPRTGRLNTEAFF; DNA: TGCGCCAGCAGCCCCCCAAGGACAGGGCGACTGAACACTGAAGCTTTCTTT
V: TRBV11-2; D: NA; J: TRBJ1-1; size: NA; CDR3: CASSSSWANTEAFF; DNA: TGTGCCAGCAGCTCCAGTTGGGCGAACACTGAAGCTTTCTTT
V: TRBV6-5; D: TRBD1; J: TRBJ1-1; size: NA; CDR3: CASSYRTGTGSTEAFF; DNA: TGTGCCAGCAGTTACCGAACTGGGACAGGGAGCACTGAAGCTTTCTTT
V: TRBV12-3/TRBV12-4; D: TRBD1; J: TRBJ2-1; size: many; CDR3: CASRPGGTYEQFF; DNA: TGTGCCAGCAGACCAGGGGGCACGTATGAGCAGTTCTTC
V: TRBV6-5; D: NA; J: TRBJ2-7; size: few; CDR3: CASSSVTENYEQYF; DNA: TGTGCCAGCAGTTCCGTGACGGAAAACTACGAGCAGTACTTC
V: TRBV27; D: NA; J: TRBJ2-7; size: NA; CDR3: CASRQLRTYEQYF; DNA: TGTGCCAGCAGGCAGTTGAGGACCTACGAGCAGTACTTC
V: TRBV28; D: TRBD1; J: TRBJ2-7; size: many; CDR3: CASSSPRGIAYEQYF; DNA: TGTGCCAGCAGTTCACCCAGGGGGATAGCCTACGAGCAGTACTTC
V: TRBV7-9; D: NA; J: TRBJ2-5; size: few; CDR3: CASWNSGTPETQYF; DNA: TGTGCCAGCTGGAACTCAGGGACCCCAGAGACCCAGTACTTC
V: TRBV7-9; D: NA; J: TRBJ1-1; size: NA; CDR3: CASSLFKTEAFF; DNA: TGTGCCAGCAGCTTATTTAAAACTGAAGCTTTCTTT
V: TRBV4-3; D: TRBD2; J: TRBJ2-6; size: NA; CDR3: CASSHQPRGFSGANVLTF; DNA: TGCGCCAGCAGCCATCAACCGCGGGGGTTCTCTGGGGCCAACGTCCTGACTTTC
V: TRBV7-2; D: TRBD1; J: TRBJ2-5; size: NA; CDR3: CASRTGVWETQYF; DNA: TGTGCCAGCAGAACAGGGGTTTGGGAGACCCAGTACTTC
V: TRBV6-5; D: NA; J: TRBJ2-2; size: NA; CDR3: CASSWDAPLRRPNTGELFF; DNA: TGTGCCAGCAGTTGGGACGCACCCTTACGGCGGCCGAACACCGGGGAGCTGTTTTTT